The clone carrying this TCR beta chain was seen a single time. The antigen is not known. The data are from a study of T cells in localized non-small cell lung cancer. TCRdb's copy holds only in-frame clones and misses some; the assay was immunoSEQ multiplex PCR. This table has around 50,000 clones, 70% to 90% appearing once. Between the trimmed V and J ends, which lost 2 bases and 0 bases, there was a span of 8 bases. Germline-derived CDR1 and CDR2 are MGHDK and SYGVNS. This CDR3 has 15 amino acids. Study-level results: Compared with tumor, uninvolved adjacent lung displayed greater T cell clonality, ranking highest overall. Density of T cells in blood, when higher, went with longer overall survival.

The TCR originated in a woman aged 40-75 years with stage I lung adenocarcinoma. This specimen consisted of peripheral blood, obtained before any cancer treatment. This chain links TRBV25-1 with TRBJ1-3, with D unresolved. CDR3 loop: CASSEHVLSGNTIYF. CDR3 bases: TGTGCCAGCAGTGAACACGTCCTCTCTGGAAACACCATATATTTT.